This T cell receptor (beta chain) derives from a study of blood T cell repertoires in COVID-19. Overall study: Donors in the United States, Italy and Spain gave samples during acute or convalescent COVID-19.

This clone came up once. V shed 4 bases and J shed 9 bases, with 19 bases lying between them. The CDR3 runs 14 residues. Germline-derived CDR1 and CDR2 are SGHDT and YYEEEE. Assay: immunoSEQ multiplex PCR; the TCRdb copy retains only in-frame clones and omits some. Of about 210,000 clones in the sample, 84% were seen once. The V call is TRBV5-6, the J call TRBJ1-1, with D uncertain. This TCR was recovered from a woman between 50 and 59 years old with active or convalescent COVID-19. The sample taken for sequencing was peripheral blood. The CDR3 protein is CASSPQGGNGKAFF. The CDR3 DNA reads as TGTGCCAGCAGCCCTCAAGGAGGGAACGGCAAAGCTTTCTTT.